This entry concerns a single TCR beta chain. Its antigen is not identified. This specimen belongs to a study of T cell repertoires in cytomegalovirus infection. Study findings and constraints: The study identified carriers of CMV plus the relevant HLA from cumulative public TCR beta family frequency.

V shed 5 bases and J 4 bases; nucleotides not matched to a gene: 8. In germline, CDR1 is SGHTA, CDR2 FQGNSA. This CDR3 spans 15 amino acids. TCRdb re-called the reads with MiXCR, one entry per CDR3 protein. The sample records 110,000 to 150,000 distinct CDR3 sequences, roughly 32% being singletons. This rearrangement joins TRBV7-2 to TRBJ2-5, with TRBD1 identical over 9 bases. The source was CD8+ T cells from cultured PBMCs, collected from culture after CMV antigen stimulation. The receptor comes from a human donor in good health (CMV status not recorded). Some clones in this sample may be carry-over from other donors' samples. CDR3 nucleotide sequence: TGTGCCAGCAGCCCGACCCCGGGACAGGGAGAGACCCAGTACTTC. This codes for CASSPTPGQGETQYF.